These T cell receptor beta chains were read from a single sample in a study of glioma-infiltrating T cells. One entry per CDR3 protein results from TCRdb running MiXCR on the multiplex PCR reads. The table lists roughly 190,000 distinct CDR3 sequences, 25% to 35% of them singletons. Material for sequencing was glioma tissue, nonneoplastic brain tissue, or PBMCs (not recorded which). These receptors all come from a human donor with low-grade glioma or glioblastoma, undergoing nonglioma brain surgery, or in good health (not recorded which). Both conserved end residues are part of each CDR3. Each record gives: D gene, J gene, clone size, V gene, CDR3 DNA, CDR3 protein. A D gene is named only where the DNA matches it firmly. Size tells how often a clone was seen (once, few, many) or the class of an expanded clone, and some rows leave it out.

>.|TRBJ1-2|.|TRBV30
TGTGCCTGGAGAGGTGGAAGTGACTATGGCTACACCTTC
CAWRGGSDYGYTF
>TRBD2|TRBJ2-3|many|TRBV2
TGTGCCAGCAGGGGAGGGAGCACAGATACGCAGTATTTT
CASRGGSTDTQYF
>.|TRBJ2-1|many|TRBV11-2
TGTGCCAGCACGCTATTAAATGAGCAGTTCTTC
CASTLLNEQFF
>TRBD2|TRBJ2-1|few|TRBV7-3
TGTGCCAGCAGCTTAGGACTAGCGGAAAATTACAATGAGCAGTTCTTC
CASSLGLAENYNEQFF
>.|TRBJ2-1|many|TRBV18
TGTGCCAGCTCACCAGATGGCAATGAGCAGTTCTTC
CASSPDGNEQFF
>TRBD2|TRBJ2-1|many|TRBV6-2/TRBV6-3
TGTGCCAGCAGTTACTCGGGACTAGAAAAGTCCTACAATGAGCAGTTCTTC
CASSYSGLEKSYNEQFF
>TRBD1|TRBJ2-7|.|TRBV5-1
TGCGCCAGCAGCAAGAAACAGGGGTCAAGCTCAAAAGACGAGCAGTACTTC
CASSKKQGSSSKDEQYF
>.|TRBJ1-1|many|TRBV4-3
TGCGCCAGCAGCCAAGATGGTGGAACTGAAGCTTTCTTT
CASSQDGGTEAFF
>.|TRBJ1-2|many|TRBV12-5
TGTGCTAGTGGTTTGTACTATGGCTACACCTTC
CASGLYYGYTF
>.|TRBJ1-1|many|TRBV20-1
TGCAGTGCTAGGGCAAGGGGCACTGAAGCTTCCTTT
CSARARGTEASF
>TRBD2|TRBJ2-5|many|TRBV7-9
TGTGCCAGCAGCCGCGGGAGTGGGGAGACCCAGTACTTC
CASSRGSGETQYF
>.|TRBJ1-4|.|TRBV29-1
TGCAGCGTTGCGGTCCTCGGGGGGGTAGGTGAAAAACTGTTTTTT
CSVAVLGGVGEKLFF
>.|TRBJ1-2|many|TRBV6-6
TGTGCCAGCAGTTACTCACTCGGGGTCGGCTACACCTTC
CASSYSLGVGYTF
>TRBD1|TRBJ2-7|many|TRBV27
TGTGCCAGCAGTTTATCCGGGACAGGGTTCTACGAGCAGTACTTC
CASSLSGTGFYEQYF
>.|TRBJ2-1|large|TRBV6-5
TGTGCCAGCAGTTACAACCTAGCGAACGAGCAGTTCTTC
CASSYNLANEQFF
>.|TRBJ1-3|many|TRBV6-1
TGTGCCAGCAGTGAAGTAGGGGCTGGAAACACCATATATTTT
CASSEVGAGNTIYF
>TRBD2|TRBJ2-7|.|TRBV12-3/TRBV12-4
TGTGCCAGCAGTTCGCCGGGGGGGGGCGAGCAGTACTTC
CASSSPGGGEQYF
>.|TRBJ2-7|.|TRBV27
TGTGCCAGCAGTTTACAGGGATTCGGCTACGAGCAGTACTTC
CASSLQGFGYEQYF
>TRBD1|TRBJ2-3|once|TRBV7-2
TGTGCCAGCAGCTTAGTGACAGGGGCGCAGAATTTC
CASSLVTGAQNF
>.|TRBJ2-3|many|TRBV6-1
TGTGCCAGCACTAGCACTAATACGCAGTATTTT
CASTSTNTQYF
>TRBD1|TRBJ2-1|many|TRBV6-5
TGTGCCAGCAGTTACTTGGGACAGAAATACAATGAGCAGTTCTTC
CASSYLGQKYNEQFF
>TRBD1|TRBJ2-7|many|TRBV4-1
TGCGCCAGCAGCCCGGGGACAGGGGGCACCTACGAGCAGTACTTC
CASSPGTGGTYEQYF
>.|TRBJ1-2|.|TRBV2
TGTGCCAGCAGTGAAGCAGCGAGGGGCTACACCTTC
CASSEAARGYTF
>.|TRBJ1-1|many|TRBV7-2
TGTGCCAGCAGCCTACAAAATTTGGGGGGATCCAACACTGAAGCTTTCTTT
CASSLQNLGGSNTEAFF
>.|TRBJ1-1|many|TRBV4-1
TGCGCCAGCAGCCATCGAGGGTCTGAAGCTTTCTTT
CASSHRGSEAFF
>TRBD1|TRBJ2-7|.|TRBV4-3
TGCGCCAGCAGCCGAACGTTACAGGGGCCCTCCTACGAGCAGTACTTC
CASSRTLQGPSYEQYF
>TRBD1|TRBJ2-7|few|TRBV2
TGTGCCAGCAGTGTACAGGGGGTACCCTACGAGCAGTACTTC
CASSVQGVPYEQYF
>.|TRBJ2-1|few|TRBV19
TGTGCCAGTAGTACTCCGGGCCTACGCGATGAGCAGTTCTTC
CASSTPGLRDEQFF
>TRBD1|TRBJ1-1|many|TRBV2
TGTGCCAGCAAACCGGGACAGGGTCATCACACTGAAGCTTTCTTT
CASKPGQGHHTEAFF
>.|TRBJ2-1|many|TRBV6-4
TGTGCCAGCAGTGCAGGGGAGGTCGCCTACAATGAGCAGTTCTTC
CASSAGEVAYNEQFF
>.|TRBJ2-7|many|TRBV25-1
TGTGCCAGCAGTGAATCTTCTCACGAGCAGTACTTC
CASSESSHEQYF
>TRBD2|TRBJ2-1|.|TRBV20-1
TGCAGGGGACTAGCGGGAGTCTACTATGAGCAGTTCTTC
CRGLAGVYYEQFF
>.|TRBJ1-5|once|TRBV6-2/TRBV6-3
TGTGCCAGCAGTTACTCGGGGGGCCTTAGGGTGAGCAATCAGCCCCAGCATTTT
CASSYSGGLRVSNQPQHF
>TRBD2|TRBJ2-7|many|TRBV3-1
TGTGCCAGCAGCCTCGTTAGGGAGGGCGAGCAGTACTTC
CASSLVREGEQYF
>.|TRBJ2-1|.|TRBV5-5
TGTGCCAGCAGCTTCCTCCTAGTTAGCAATGAGCAGTTCTTC
CASSFLLVSNEQFF
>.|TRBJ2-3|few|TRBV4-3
TGCGCCAGCAGCCAAAATTTGAAGGATACGCAGTATTTT
CASSQNLKDTQYF
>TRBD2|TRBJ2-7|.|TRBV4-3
TGCGCCAGCAGCCTTCTAGCGGGAGGGCCTTCCTACGAGCAGTACTTC
CASSLLAGGPSYEQYF
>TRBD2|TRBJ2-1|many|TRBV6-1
TGTGCCAGCAGTGGTTTAGCGGGAGCAGGTAATGAGCAGTTCTTC
CASSGLAGAGNEQFF
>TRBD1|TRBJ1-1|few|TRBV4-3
TGCGCCAGCAGCCACTCAGGTGGGACAGGGGCCGAAAATGAAGCTTTCTTT
CASSHSGGTGAENEAFF
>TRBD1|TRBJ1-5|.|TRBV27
TGTGCCAGCAGGCTGACAGGGGATCAGCCCCAGCATTTT
CASRLTGDQPQHF
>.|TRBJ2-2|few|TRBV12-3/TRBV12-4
TGTGCCAGCAACTCTTTAGGCAGCCTAGCGAACACCGGGGAGCTGTTTTTT
CASNSLGSLANTGELFF
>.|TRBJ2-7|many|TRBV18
TGTGCCAGCTCACCAAGGGCGGAATCTTACGAGCAGTACTTC
CASSPRAESYEQYF
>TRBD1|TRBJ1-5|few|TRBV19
TGTGCCAGTAGGAACGGACAGGGTACAAATCAGCCCCAGCATTTT
CASRNGQGTNQPQHF
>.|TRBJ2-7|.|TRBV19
TGTGCCAGTAGTCGACGTGAGGCCCCCTTAGGCAATGAGCAGTACTTC
CASSRREAPLGNEQYF
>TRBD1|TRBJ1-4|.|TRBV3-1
TGTGCCAGCAGCGGAAGCCGGGACAGCGCGCCCCTTTTT
CASSGSRDSAPLF
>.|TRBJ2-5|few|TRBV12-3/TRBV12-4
TGTGCCAGCAGACCAAGACTGGCGTCAGAGACCCAGTACTTC
CASRPRLASETQYF
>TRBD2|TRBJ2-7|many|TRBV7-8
TGTGCCAGCAGCTTACTAGCGGGGCCACACGAGCAGTACTTC
CASSLLAGPHEQYF
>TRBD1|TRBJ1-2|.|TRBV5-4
TGTGCCAGCAGCTTTGACACAGGGGTAATGGATGGCTACACCTTC
CASSFDTGVMDGYTF
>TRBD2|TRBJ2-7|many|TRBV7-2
TGTGCCAGCAGCTTAGGACGGGCGGGAGGGCTTAGTCGAGGCGAGCAGTACTTC
CASSLGRAGGLSRGEQYF
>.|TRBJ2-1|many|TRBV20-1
TGCAGTGCCCCGACTCCGGGACTTCCCTTGGATGAGCAGTTCTTC
CSAPTPGLPLDEQFF
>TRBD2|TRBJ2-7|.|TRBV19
TGTGCCAGTAGGAGGGACGGAAGAAGAGGACTAGCGCCGTACGAGCAGTACTTC
CASRRDGRRGLAPYEQYF
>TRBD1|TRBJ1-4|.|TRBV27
TGTGCCAGCCGAAGGGGGTCCCCGGGACAGGGGGAAAAACTGTTTTTT
CASRRGSPGQGEKLFF
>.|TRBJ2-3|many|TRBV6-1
TGTGCCAGCAGTGACAGGGGTGGGCTTAGCACAGATACGCAGTATTTT
CASSDRGGLSTDTQYF
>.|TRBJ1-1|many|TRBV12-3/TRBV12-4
TGTGCCAGCAGTTTGGGGGAATGGACTGAAGCTTTCTTT
CASSLGEWTEAFF
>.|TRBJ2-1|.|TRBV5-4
TGTGCCAGCAGCTTGGGACTAGAGCAGTTCTTC
CASSLGLEQFF
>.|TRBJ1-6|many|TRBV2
TGTGCCAGCGCCCCAGGGAACAATTCACCCCTCCACTTT
CASAPGNNSPLHF
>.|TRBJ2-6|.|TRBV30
TGTGCCTGGAGGGCCTTCTCTGGGGCCAACGTCCTGACTTTC
CAWRAFSGANVLTF
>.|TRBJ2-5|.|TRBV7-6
TGTGCCAGCAGCGAGGGACGGTGGGAGGCCCAGTACTTC
CASSEGRWEAQYF
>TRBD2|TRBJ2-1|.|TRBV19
TGTGCCAGTAGTATCGGGACTAGCGGGTGGAATGAGCAGTTCTTC
CASSIGTSGWNEQFF